The 20 T cell receptor beta chains listed next were all sequenced from one sample in a study of regulatory T cells in long-lasting Graves disease. Documented time point: persistent/refractory GD, antithyroid drugs over 5 years with positive TRAb. The TCR library used RNA extracted from PBMCs. The TCR beta library used iRepertoire HTBI primers with Arm-PCR amplification of CDR3. TCRdb processed the multiplex PCR reads anew with MiXCR; each CDR3 protein has one entry. The table has roughly 470,000 distinct CDR3 sequences, roughly 20% seen once. The specimen comprised peripheral blood mononuclear cells (PBMCs), sampled when the disease was refractory, from a patient treated with antithyroid drugs. The receptors stem from a female donor with Graves disease.

The table lists this clonotype with many counts. CDR3 amino acids: CASSLKTNTEAFF. The CDR3 DNA sequence: TGTGCCAGCAGCTTAAAGACGAACACTGAAGCTTTCTTT. The chain joins TRBV7-2 to TRBJ1-1, with D unclear. Looked up from germline, CDR1 is SGHTA and CDR2 is FQGNSA. This CDR3 is built from 13 residues. V dropped 2 bases and J dropped 1 base, with 5 bases sitting between them.

V is TRBV3-2 and J is TRBJ2-1; the D segment call TRBD2 is taken from the table without a DNA check. TRBV3-2 is recorded as a pseudogene. The CDR3 extends over 14 amino acids. The DNA for the CDR3 is TGTGCCAGCAGCCCGGGGCTAGCGGGGCGGGTGCAGTTCTTC. Its translation is CASSPGLAGRVQFF.

The chain carries TRBV2 and TRBJ1-1; D not certain. The germline V gene encodes CDR1 SNHLY and CDR2 FYNNEI. V lost 6 bases and J 0 bases, leaving 14 bases between the germline ends. The CDR3 runs 15 residues. The CDR3 region has the DNA TGTGCCAGCAGCGTTCGCCAGGCCATGAACACTGAAGCTTTCTTT. It yields the protein CASSVRQAMNTEAFF.

The chain uses TRBV28 and TRBJ2-3, with 14 bases matching TRBD2. The CDR3 runs to 16 residues. Germline loops: CDR1 MDHEN, CDR2 SYDVKM. Trimming cost V 4 bases and J 4 bases; bases outside gene matches: 4. The CDR3 DNA follows: TGTGCCAGCAGTTCCGGGACTAGCGGGAGATCAGATACGCAGTATTTT. This translates into CASSSGTSGRSDTQYF. Together with reference TRBV28 and TRBJ2-3, the CDR3 gives the full variable domain: DVKVTQSSRYLVKRTGEKVFLECVQDMDHENMFWYRQDPGLGLRLIYFSYDVKMKEKGDIPEGYSVSREKKERFSLILESASTNQTSMYLCASSSGTSGRSDTQYFGPGTRLTVL.

This clonotype was detected a few times. The CDR3 DNA reads TGTGCCAGCAGTCAACGACTAGCGGAAAGCTCCTACGAGCAGTACTTC. As protein: CASSQRLAESSYEQYF. This chain uses TRBV12-3 or TRBV12-4 with TRBJ2-7; 9 bases are shared with TRBD2. The CDR3 consists of 16 residues. Losses at the gene ends were 5 bases for V and 0 bases for J; bases not matched to a gene: 8.

On this clonotype itself: One end of the junction varies from germline; a read error may be responsible. The rearrangement uses TRBV29-1 and TRBJ1-5; D perhaps matches TRBD1 (5 bases). Germline CDR1 is SQVTM and CDR2 is ANQGSEA. This CDR3 is 14 amino acids long. The CDR3 nucleotides read TGCAGCGCCACAGGCCCAGCCCCCAATCAGCCCCGGCATTTT. Residues: CSATGPAPNQPRHF.

The genes are TRBV19 and TRBJ2-7; a possible D gene is TRBD2 (5 bases). CDR1 is LNHDA, CDR2 SQIVND, per germline (reference sequence). V dropped 1 base and J dropped 3 bases, with 16 bases sitting between them. The CDR3 contains 16 residues. This CDR3 is CASSIAGGPNLYEQYF. The CDR3 DNA reads as TGTGCCAGTAGTATAGCTGGCGGGCCCAACCTCTACGAGCAGTACTTC.

This clonotype was seen only a few times. The chain recombines TRBV2 with TRBJ2-1; 9 bases match TRBD2. The germline gives CDR1 SNHLY, CDR2 FYNNEI. V gave up 6 bases and J gave up 6 bases; unmatched junction bases: 6. The CDR3 sequence is 14 residues long. CDR3 DNA: TGTGCCAGCAGGCCGCGGGAGGGCCCCAATGAGCAGTTCTTC. Residues: CASRPREGPNEQFF.

In the case of this clonotype: The junction and the germline gene differ at one end; a read error may be behind it. The chain recombines TRBV5-5 with TRBJ1-1; tentative D call: TRBD1 (5 bases). Germline V gene data show CDR1 as SGHKS and CDR2 as YYEKEE (reference sequence). The CDR3 spans 13 residues. CDR3 in amino acids: CTSSLEGAPSAFF. CDR3 nucleotides: TGTACCAGCAGCTTGGAAGGGGCCCCGTCGGCTTTCTTT.

This clonotype occurred many times. The genes are TRBV6-2 or TRBV6-3 and TRBJ2-5, with D uncertain. Germline lookup yields CDR1 MNHEY and CDR2 SVGEGT. With 6 bases removed from V and 2 bases from J, the gap between germline ends came to 13 bases. CDR3 size: 14 residues. The CDR3 protein is CASRRMAVQETQYF. CDR3 sequence (DNA): TGTGCCAGCAGACGGATGGCGGTACAAGAGACCCAGTACTTC.

This chain joins TRBV3-1 and TRBJ2-2; tentative D call: TRBD1 (6 bases). Germline V gene lookup returns CDR1 LGHDT and CDR2 YNNKEL (reference sequence). V lost 4 bases, J lost 6 bases, and 12 bases lay in between. This CDR3 is built from 14 residues. Here the CDR3 DNA reads TGTGCCAGCAGCCCACAGGGTGGCCCCGGGGAGCTGTTTTTT. It is translated as CASSPQGGPGELFF.

The chain recombines TRBV10-3 with TRBJ2-5; no firm D call. The end of the DNA aligns better with TRBJ2-1, so the J call may be wrong. In germline, CDR1 is ENHRY, CDR2 SYGVKD. The CDR3 totals 13 residues. This CDR3 reads CATWIGPSVEQFF. DNA for the CDR3: TGTGCTACATGGATCGGGCCCTCGGTTGAGCAGTTCTTC.

In this sample, this clonotype turned up many times. The chain combines TRBV20-1 with TRBJ1-2; D possibly corresponds to TRBD1 (5 bases). CDR3 length: 13 amino acids. Trimming took 1 base from V and 8 from J, leaving 14 bases between them. Germline values: CDR1 DFQATT, CDR2 SNEGSKA (reference sequence). CDR3 amino acids: CSARAGGVGGYTF. The CDR3 DNA follows: TGCAGTGCTAGAGCGGGGGGGGTTGGAGGCTACACCTTC.

There are a few counts of this clonotype. The V call is TRBV7-2, the J call TRBJ2-3; possible D gene TRBD1, 5 bases. This CDR3 has 17 residues. Trimming cost V 0 bases and J 1 base, with 14 bases left between them. CDR1 is SGHTA, CDR2 FQGNSA, per germline. The chain's CDR3 is CASSLAGSGYGTDTQYF. CDR3 coding DNA: TGTGCCAGCAGCTTAGCTGGTTCAGGGTACGGCACAGATACGCAGTATTTT.

This clonotype has at least ten counts. V and J are TRBV2 and TRBJ1-1; D remains unclear. The ends were cut back, 8 bases at V and 0 bases at J, with 10 bases in the middle. From germline, CDR1 is SNHLY and CDR2 FYNNEI. This CDR3 is 13 amino acids long. The CDR3 nucleotides read TGTGCCAGCGGACTCGAGCTGAACACTGAAGCTTTCTTT. Its protein is CASGLELNTEAFF.

This clonotype has a count of ten or more. This rearrangement joins TRBV27 to TRBJ1-1; D gene unclear. Trimming shortened V by 9 bases and J by 1 base, and 12 bases separated the two germline ends. The CDR3 length is 13 residues. The germline gives CDR1 MNHEY, CDR2 SMNVEV (reference sequence). In DNA form, the CDR3 reads TGTGCCAGTAAAAACGCCGGGAACACTGAAGCTTTCTTT. The encoded protein is CASKNAGNTEAFF.

Many counts were recorded for this clonotype. This chain uses TRBV12-3 or TRBV12-4 with TRBJ2-5; a possible D gene is TRBD1 (6 bases). The CDR3 sequence is 15 residues long. V gave up 5 bases and J gave up 4 bases, with 17 bases separating them. In DNA, the CDR3 is TGTGCCAGCAGTAACACAGGGAATCGTAGAGAGACCCAGTACTTC. Protein: CASSNTGNRRETQYF.

In this sample, this clonotype turned up many times. This rearrangement joins TRBV7-2 to TRBJ2-5, with D hard to call. CDR3 size: 11 residues. Germline CDR1 is SGHTA and CDR2 is FQGNSA. Trimming pared 5 bases from V and 5 bases from J, leaving 6 bases between. CDR3 sequence reads: CASSASETQYF. The CDR3 DNA sequence: TGTGCCAGCAGCGCAAGCGAGACCCAGTACTTC.

The chain couples TRBV7-8 to TRBJ2-5; a weak D match, TRBD1 (6 bases). The CDR3 totals 14 residues. Trimming left V 5 bases short and J 4 bases short, with 14 bases between. Germline assignment: CDR1 SGHVS and CDR2 FQNEAQ. The CDR3 DNA reads TGTGCCAGCAGCACCAGGGGCGCGGCAGAGACCCAGTACTTC. It specifies CASSTRGAAETQYF.

This clonotype was detected only a few times. In DNA form, the CDR3 reads TGTGCCAGCAGCTTAGTACCGGGACACCGAATCTATGGCTACACCTTC. Translating gives CASSLVPGHRIYGYTF. The gene calls are TRBV7-2 and TRBJ1-2; maybe TRBD1 (6 bases). Germline CDR1 is SGHTA and CDR2 is FQGNSA. This CDR3 has 16 amino acids. Trimming pared 1 base from V and 4 bases from J, leaving 16 bases between.